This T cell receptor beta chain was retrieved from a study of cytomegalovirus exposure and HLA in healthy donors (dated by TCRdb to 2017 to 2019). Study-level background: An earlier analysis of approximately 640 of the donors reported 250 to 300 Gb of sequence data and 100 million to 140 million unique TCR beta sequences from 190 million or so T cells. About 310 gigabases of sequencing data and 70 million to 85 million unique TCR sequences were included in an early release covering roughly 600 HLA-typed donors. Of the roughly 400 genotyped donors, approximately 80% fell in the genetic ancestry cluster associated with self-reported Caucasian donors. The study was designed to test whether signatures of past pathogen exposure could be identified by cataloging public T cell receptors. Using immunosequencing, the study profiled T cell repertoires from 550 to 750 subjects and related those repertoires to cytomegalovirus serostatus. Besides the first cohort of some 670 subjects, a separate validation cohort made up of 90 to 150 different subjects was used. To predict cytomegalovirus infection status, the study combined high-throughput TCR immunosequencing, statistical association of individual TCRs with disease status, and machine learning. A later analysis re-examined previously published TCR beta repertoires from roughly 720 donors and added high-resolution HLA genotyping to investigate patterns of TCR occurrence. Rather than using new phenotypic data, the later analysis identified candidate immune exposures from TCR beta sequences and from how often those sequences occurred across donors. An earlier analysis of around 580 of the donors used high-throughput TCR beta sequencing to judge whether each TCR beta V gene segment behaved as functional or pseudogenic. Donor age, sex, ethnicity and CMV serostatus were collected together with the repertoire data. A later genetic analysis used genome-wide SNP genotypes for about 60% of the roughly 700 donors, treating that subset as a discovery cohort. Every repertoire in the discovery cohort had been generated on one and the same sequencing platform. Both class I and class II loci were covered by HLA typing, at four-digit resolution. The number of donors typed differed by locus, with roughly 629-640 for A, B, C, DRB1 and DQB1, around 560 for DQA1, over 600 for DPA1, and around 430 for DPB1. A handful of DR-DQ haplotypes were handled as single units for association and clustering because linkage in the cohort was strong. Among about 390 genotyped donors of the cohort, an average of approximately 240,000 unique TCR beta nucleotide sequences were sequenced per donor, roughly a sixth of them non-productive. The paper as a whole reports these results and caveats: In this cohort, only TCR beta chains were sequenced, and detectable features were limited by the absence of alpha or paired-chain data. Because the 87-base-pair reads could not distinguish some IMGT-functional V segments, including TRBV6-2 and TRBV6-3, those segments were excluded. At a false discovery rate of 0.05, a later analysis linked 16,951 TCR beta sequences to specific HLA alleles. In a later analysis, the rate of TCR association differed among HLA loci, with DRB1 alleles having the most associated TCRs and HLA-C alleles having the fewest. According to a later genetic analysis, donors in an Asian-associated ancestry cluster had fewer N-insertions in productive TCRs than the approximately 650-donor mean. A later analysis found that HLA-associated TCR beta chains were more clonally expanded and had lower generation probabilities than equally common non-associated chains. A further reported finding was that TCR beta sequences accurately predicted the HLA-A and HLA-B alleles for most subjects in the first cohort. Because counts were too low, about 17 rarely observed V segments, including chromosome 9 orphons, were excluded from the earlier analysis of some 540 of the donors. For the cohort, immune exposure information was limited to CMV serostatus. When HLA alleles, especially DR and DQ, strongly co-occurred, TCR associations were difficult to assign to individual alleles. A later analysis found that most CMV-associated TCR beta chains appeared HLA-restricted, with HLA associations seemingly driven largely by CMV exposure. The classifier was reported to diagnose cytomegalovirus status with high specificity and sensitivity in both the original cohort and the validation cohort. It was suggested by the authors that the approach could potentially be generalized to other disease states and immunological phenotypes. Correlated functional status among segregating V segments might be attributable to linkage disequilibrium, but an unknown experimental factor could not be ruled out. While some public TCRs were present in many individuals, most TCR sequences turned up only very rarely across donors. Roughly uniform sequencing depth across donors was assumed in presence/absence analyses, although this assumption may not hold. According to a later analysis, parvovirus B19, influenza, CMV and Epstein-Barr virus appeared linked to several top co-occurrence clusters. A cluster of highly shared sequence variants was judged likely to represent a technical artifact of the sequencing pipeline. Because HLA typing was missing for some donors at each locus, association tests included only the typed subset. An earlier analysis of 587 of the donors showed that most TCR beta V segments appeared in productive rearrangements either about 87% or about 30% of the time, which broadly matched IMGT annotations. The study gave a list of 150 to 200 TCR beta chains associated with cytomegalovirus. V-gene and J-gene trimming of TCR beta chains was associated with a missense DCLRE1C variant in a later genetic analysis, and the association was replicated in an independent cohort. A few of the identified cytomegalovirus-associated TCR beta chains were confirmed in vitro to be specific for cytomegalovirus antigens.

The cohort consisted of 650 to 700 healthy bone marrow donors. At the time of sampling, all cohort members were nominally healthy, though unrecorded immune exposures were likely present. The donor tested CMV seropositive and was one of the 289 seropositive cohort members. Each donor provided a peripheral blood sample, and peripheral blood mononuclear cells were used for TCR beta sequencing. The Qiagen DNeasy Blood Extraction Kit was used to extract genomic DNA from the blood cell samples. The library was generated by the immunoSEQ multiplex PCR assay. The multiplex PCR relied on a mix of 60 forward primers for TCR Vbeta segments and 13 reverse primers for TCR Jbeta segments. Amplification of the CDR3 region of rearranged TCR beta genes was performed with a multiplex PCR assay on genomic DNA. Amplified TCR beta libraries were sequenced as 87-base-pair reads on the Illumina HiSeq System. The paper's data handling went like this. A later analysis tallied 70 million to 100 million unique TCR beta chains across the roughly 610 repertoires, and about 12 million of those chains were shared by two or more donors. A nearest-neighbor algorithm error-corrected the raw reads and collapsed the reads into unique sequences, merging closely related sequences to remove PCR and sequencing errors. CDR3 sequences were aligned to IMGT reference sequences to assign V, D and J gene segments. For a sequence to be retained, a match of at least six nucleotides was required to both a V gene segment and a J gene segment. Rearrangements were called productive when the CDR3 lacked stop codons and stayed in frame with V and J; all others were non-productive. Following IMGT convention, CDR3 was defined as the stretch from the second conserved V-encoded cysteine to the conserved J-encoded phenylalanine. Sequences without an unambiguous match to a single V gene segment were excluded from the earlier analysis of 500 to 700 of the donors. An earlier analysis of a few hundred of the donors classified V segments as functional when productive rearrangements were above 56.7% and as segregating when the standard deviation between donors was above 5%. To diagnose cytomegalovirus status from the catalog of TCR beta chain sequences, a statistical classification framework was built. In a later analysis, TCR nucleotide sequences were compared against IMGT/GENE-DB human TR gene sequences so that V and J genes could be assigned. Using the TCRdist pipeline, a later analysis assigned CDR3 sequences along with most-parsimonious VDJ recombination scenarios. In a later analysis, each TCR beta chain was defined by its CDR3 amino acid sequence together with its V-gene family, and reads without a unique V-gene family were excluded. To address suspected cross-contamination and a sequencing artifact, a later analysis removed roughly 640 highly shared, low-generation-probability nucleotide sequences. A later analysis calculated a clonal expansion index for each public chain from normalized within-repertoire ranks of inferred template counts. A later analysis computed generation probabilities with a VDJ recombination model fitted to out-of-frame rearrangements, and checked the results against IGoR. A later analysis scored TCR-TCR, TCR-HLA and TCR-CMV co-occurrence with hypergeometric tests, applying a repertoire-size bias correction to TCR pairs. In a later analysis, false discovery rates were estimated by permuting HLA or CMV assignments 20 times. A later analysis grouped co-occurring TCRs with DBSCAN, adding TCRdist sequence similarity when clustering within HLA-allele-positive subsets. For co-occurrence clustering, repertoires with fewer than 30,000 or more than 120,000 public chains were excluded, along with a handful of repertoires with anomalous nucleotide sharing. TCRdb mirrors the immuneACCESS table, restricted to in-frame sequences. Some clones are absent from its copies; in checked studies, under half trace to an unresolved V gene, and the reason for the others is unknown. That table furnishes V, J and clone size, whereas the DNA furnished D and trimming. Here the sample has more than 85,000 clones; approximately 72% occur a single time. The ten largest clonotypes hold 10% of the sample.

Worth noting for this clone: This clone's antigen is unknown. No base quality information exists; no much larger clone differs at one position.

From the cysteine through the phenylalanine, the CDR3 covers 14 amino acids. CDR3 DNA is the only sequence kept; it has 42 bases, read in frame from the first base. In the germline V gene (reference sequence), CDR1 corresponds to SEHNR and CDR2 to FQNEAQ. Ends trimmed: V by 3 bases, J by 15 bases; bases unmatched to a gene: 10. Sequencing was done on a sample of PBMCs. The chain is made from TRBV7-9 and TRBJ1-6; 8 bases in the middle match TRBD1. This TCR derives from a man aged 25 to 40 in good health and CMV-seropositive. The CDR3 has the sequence CASSFGQGNRNLHF. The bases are TGTGCCAGCAGCTTCGGACAGGGAAATCGAAACCTCCACTTT.